Included here is one T cell receptor (beta chain) sequence, with context. Antigen specificity is unknown. This specimen belongs to a study of cytomegalovirus exposure and HLA in healthy donors. Overall study context: A later analysis reported the same platform for the roughly 120 validation repertoires and the approximately 700 first-cohort repertoires.

Germline CDR1 and CDR2: MGHDK and SYGVNS. V lost 8 bases and J 0 bases, leaving 11 bases between the germline ends. The CDR3 is 15 amino acids. Overall study findings and caveats: As confirmed in vitro, three CMV-associated chains were specific for CMV antigens.

The protocol was immunoSEQ multiplex PCR, while the TCRdb copy is restricted to in-frame clones and leaves out a portion. Among some 140,000 clones listed, 75% to 90% were seen once. Sequences were obtained from PBMCs. This TCR derives from a man between 18 and 29 years old in good health and CMV-seropositive. The V call is TRBV25-1, the J call TRBJ1-6, with D maybe TRBD1 (5 bases). DNA for the CDR3: TGTGCCAGCCGGGGGTTCCGCTCCTATAATTCACCCCTCCACTTT. Protein: CASRGFRSYNSPLHF. Together with reference TRBV25-1 and TRBJ1-6, the CDR3 gives the full variable domain: EADIYQTPRYLVIGTGKKITLECSQTMGHDKMYWYQQDPGMELHLIHYSYGVNSTEKGDLSSESTVSRIRTEHFPLTLESARPSHTSQYLCASRGFRSYNSPLHFGNGTRLTVT.